The 28 T cell receptor beta chains presented below share a single source sample, sequenced in a study of graft-versus-host responses after intestinal transplantation. Profiling relied on immunoSEQ multiplex PCR, and the TCRdb table lists in-frame clones only, not all of them. Of 60,000 to 70,000 clones listed, 89% are singletons. Processing released intraepithelial and lamina propria lymphocytes from the graft tissue. The source was ileum tissue, collected less than 400 days after transplant. The receptors shown here come from a human patient who received an intestinal transplant, so some T cells may come from the graft donor.

The gene calls are TRBV12-2 and TRBJ2-4; TRBD2 is the table's D call and was not checked against the DNA. TRBV12-2 is termed a pseudogene. The CDR3 consists of 18 residues. The CDR3, as DNA: TGTGCAAGTCGCTTAGTTGAGAGGGGACTAGCGGTGAATATCATTCAGTACTTC. Protein product: CASRLVERGLAVNIIQYF.

CDR3 region: CATRRDSYEQYF. In DNA, the CDR3 is TGTGCCACCCGACGGGACTCCTACGAGCAGTACTTC. The chain employs TRBV6-1 and TRBJ2-7; D possibly corresponds to TRBD2 (5 bases). V was pared by 10 bases and J by 0 bases, with 10 bases between. The CDR3 runs to 12 residues. Germline V gives CDR1 MNHNS, CDR2 SASEGT.

The chain uses TRBV21-1 and TRBJ1-4; the table's D call TRBD1 went unverified against the DNA. TRBV21-1 is tagged as a pseudogene. The CDR3 sequence is 17 residues long. DNA of the CDR3: TGTGCCAGCAGCAACTTCCAGACAGGGCACGTTAATGAAAAACTGTTTTTT. Translating it yields CASSNFQTGHVNEKLFF.

The V call is TRBV15, the J call TRBJ2-7; TRBD2 matches at 13 bases. CDR3 size: 15 residues. CDR1 is LNHNV and CDR2 is YYDKDF in the germline V gene (reference sequence). V lost 6 bases, J lost 3 bases, and 5 bases stayed unmatched. The CDR3 bases are TGTGCCACCAGGCAGACTAGCGGGGGGCTCTACGAGCAGTACTTC. Encoded protein: CATRQTSGGLYEQYF.

This chain uses TRBV29-1 with TRBJ2-5; a possible D gene is TRBD2 (6 bases). Germline V gene sequence: CDR1 SQVTM, CDR2 ANQGSEA. The V and J ends lost 4 bases and 5 bases respectively, with 11 bases between them. This CDR3 spans 12 amino acids. CDR3 sequence: CSVGGGGETQYF. The CDR3 nucleotides are TGCAGCGTTGGGGGAGGTGGGGAGACCCAGTACTTC. The full variable domain, completed using reference TRBV29-1 and TRBJ2-5, is SAVISQKPSRDICQRGTSLTIQCQVDSQVTMMFWYRQQPGQSLTLIATANQGSEATYESGFVIDKFPISRPNLTFSTLTVSNMSPEDSSIYLCSVGGGGETQYFGPGTRLLVL.

V usage is TRBV4-1 and J usage is TRBJ1-1; D call uncertain. CDR3 length: 15 residues. CDR1 is MGHRA, CDR2 YSYEKL, per germline. V was cut by 1 base and J by 1 base, with 10 bases left in between. CDR3 sequence (DNA): TGCGCCAGCAGCCAAGGGCGGTGGGAGAACACTGAAGCTTTCTTT. This sequence encodes CASSQGRWENTEAFF.

This clone came up once. The chain couples TRBV6-5 to TRBJ2-5; the D is unclear. There are 15 residues in the CDR3. Trimming pared 7 bases from V and 0 bases from J, leaving 15 bases between. Germline lookup yields CDR1 MNHEY and CDR2 SVGAGI. In nucleotides, the CDR3 is TGTGCCAGCAACAGAAGGGTACAGTACCAAGAGACCCAGTACTTC. Protein sequence: CASNRRVQYQETQYF.

The J gene is TRBJ1-1, the V gene TRBV11-2, with 9 bases that match TRBD1. V trimming: 7 bases; J trimming: 4 bases; junction bases outside the gene matches: 7. This CDR3 comprises 14 residues. Germline-derived CDR1 and CDR2 are SGHAT and FQNNGV. CDR3 sequence: CASISGQGATEAFF. As DNA, the CDR3 is TGTGCCAGCATCTCGGGACAGGGTGCCACTGAAGCTTTCTTT.

The chain carries TRBV19 and TRBJ2-1, with 13 nucleotides matching TRBD2. Germline CDR1 and CDR2: LNHDA and SQIVND (reference sequence). The CDR3 is 14 residues long. Trimming at V came to 6 bases and at J to 7 bases, leaving 3 bases not matched to a gene. The CDR3 sequence: CASRGLAGRNEQFF. CDR3 coding DNA: TGTGCCAGTAGGGGACTAGCGGGGAGGAATGAGCAGTTCTTC.

The CDR3 coding sequence is TGTGCCAGCAGTGGAGTTGGAAGGGCTGGGGCCAACGTCCTGACTTTC. Residues: CASSGVGRAGANVLTF. This chain connects TRBV6-1 to TRBJ2-6; D not certain. Germline assignment: CDR1 MNHNS and CDR2 SASEGT. This CDR3 is built from 16 residues. Trimming stripped 4 bases from V and 2 bases from J, with 12 bases between.

This clone was seen more than once but under ten times. The chain joins TRBV25-1 to TRBJ1-1; D gene ambiguous. Germline V gene data show CDR1 as MGHDK and CDR2 as SYGVNS. CDR3 length: 14 amino acids. V lost 1 base and J 2 bases, leaving 8 bases between the germline ends. Here the CDR3 reads CASSELTPNTEAFF. DNA of the CDR3: TGTGCCAGCAGTGAATTAACACCTAACACTGAAGCTTTCTTT.

The chain couples TRBV6-1 to TRBJ2-1; 7 bases are shared with TRBD1. Germline CDR1 MNHNS, CDR2 SASEGT. This CDR3 contains 14 residues. J was trimmed by 5 bases and V by 8 bases; bases with no gene match: 9. CDR3 amino acids: CASGGQTIHNEQFF. CDR3 coding DNA: TGTGCCAGCGGGGGACAGACGATTCACAATGAGCAGTTCTTC.

CDR3 in DNA: TGTGCCAGCAGCTTACAGGGGGACAATGAGCAGTTCTTC. It encodes CASSLQGDNEQFF. The chain recombines TRBV13 with TRBJ2-1; the match to TRBD1 covers 7 bases. This CDR3 spans 13 amino acids. Germline CDR1 PRHDT, CDR2 FYEKMQ (reference sequence). The V and J ends lost 2 bases and 5 bases, in that order; junction bases with no gene match: 0.

This chain uses TRBV2 with TRBJ1-6; 9 positions match TRBD1. In germline, CDR1 is SNHLY, CDR2 FYNNEI. V dropped 8 bases and J dropped 0; count of bases not matched to a gene: 8. The CDR3 is made up of 17 amino acids. CDR3 in amino acids: CASLKGTGSSYNSPLHF. For the CDR3, the DNA is TGTGCCAGCCTTAAGGGGACAGGGAGCTCCTATAATTCACCCCTCCACTTT.

The chain carries TRBV5-1 and TRBJ2-1; D may be TRBD2 (6 bases). Germline CDR1 reads SGHRS; CDR2 reads YFSETQ. V was shortened by 4 bases and J by 5 bases, with 22 bases between the two germline ends. There are 17 residues in the CDR3. In nucleotides, the CDR3 is TGCGCCAGCAGCCTTGGGGAGGTGGGTAGCTGGGACAATGAGCAGTTCTTC. Its translation is CASSLGEVGSWDNEQFF.

As for this clone: Additional DNA sequences in this sample encode the identical CDR3. The CDR3 spells CASSLGQYQETQYF. The CDR3 DNA sequence: TGTGCCAGCAGCTTAGGACAGTACCAAGAGACCCAGTACTTC. The chain uses TRBV11-2 and TRBJ2-5; the D gene is possibly TRBD1 (5 bases). Germline lookup yields CDR1 SGHAT and CDR2 FQNNGV. CDR3 size: 14 residues. V dropped 1 base and J dropped 0 bases, with 6 bases sitting between them.

The chain couples TRBV4-1 to TRBJ1-4; a weak D match, TRBD1 (5 bases). Deletions cut 1 base from V and 5 bases from J, with 14 bases between. The CDR3 length is 16 residues. Germline V gives CDR1 MGHRA, CDR2 YSYEKL. The CDR3 DNA reads TGCGCCAGCAGCCAAGGATGGGGGGTGGACAATGAAAAACTGTTTTTT. Protein: CASSQGWGVDNEKLFF.

Turning to this clone: Since the CDR3 does not end with the conserved phenylalanine or tryptophan, this likely comes from a read error. It is unclear where the CDR3 begins or ends on the DNA, so no DNA is shown, and the CDR3 is as TCRdb lists it. The chain uses TRBV19 and TRBJ2-3; the table calls TRBD1, which could not be checked here. With termini counted, the CDR3 has 9 amino acids. Germline lookup yields CDR1 LNHDA and CDR2 SQIVND (reference sequence). The CDR3 protein is CASSTDRSR.

This rearrangement joins TRBV27 to TRBJ2-3; 9 bases line up with TRBD1. The trim removed 4 bases at V and 5 bases at J, leaving 10 bases unmatched. The CDR3 loop spans 16 amino acids. CDR1 and CDR2 from the germline V gene are MNHEY and SMNVEV (reference sequence). The CDR3 loop is CASSSLRDRVGDTQYF. DNA of the CDR3: TGTGCCAGCAGTTCGCTTCGGGACAGGGTAGGAGATACGCAGTATTTT.

CDR3 sequence reads: CASGKTGPLNTEAFF. CDR3 in DNA: TGTGCCAGCGGTAAGACAGGGCCATTGAACACTGAAGCTTTCTTT. This chain connects TRBV6-5 to TRBJ1-1; 7 positions match TRBD1. V shed 8 bases, J shed 0 bases, and the junction held 9 bases outside the gene matches. Germline V gene lookup returns CDR1 MNHEY and CDR2 SVGAGI. This CDR3 is built from 15 residues.

J is TRBJ2-7 and V is TRBV14; 10 nucleotides line up with TRBD1. V lost 4 bases, J lost 4 bases, and 10 bases stayed unmatched. The CDR3 consists of 16 residues. Germline values: CDR1 SGHDN, CDR2 FVKESK. The CDR3 protein is CASSLQDRGRMYEQYF. The CDR3 nucleotides read TGTGCCAGCAGCCTCCAAGACAGGGGGCGAATGTACGAGCAGTACTTC. Supplemented by reference TRBV14 and TRBJ2-7, the full variable domain reads EAGVTQFPSHSVIEKGQTVTLRCDPISGHDNLYWYRRVMGKEIKFLLHFVKESKQDESGMPNNRFLAERTGGTYSTLKVQPAELEDSGVYFCASSLQDRGRMYEQYFGPGTRLTVT.

The V call is TRBV7-9, the J call TRBJ1-2; D gene unclear. CDR1 and CDR2 (germline): SEHNR, FQNEAQ (reference sequence). The CDR3 loop spans 17 amino acids. V lost 1 base to trimming and J lost 4 bases, with 19 bases between them. CDR3 bases: TGTGCCAGCAGCTTAGAAGCGGTTTGGGAGGAGCGCTATGGCTACACCTTC. Amino acids: CASSLEAVWEERYGYTF.

The rearrangement uses TRBV28 and TRBJ2-7; D ambiguous. CDR1 and CDR2 (germline): MDHEN, SYDVKM. The CDR3 extends over 13 amino acids. V lost 6 bases to trimming and J lost 1 base, with 10 bases between them. DNA of the CDR3: TGTGCCAGCAGGAACACACTGTCCTACGAGCAGTACTTC. This codes for CASRNTLSYEQYF.

V gene TRBV6-1 combines with J gene TRBJ1-3; maybe TRBD1 (5 bases). CDR1 is MNHNS and CDR2 is SASEGT in the germline V gene. V shed 3 bases and J shed 4 bases, with 7 bases lying between them. The CDR3 contains 13 residues. CDR3 nucleotide sequence: TGTGCCAGCAGTGACAGGGCCGGAAACACCATATATTTT. It specifies CASSDRAGNTIYF.

With respect to this clone: The identical CDR3 is also encoded by other nucleotide sequences in the sample. The chain links TRBV4-1 to TRBJ2-2; D remains unclear. There are 15 residues in the CDR3. CDR1 and CDR2 from the germline V gene are MGHRA and YSYEKL. With 1 base removed from V and 4 bases from J, the gap between germline ends came to 10 bases. The CDR3, as DNA: TGCGCCAGCAGCCAAGGGTGGGCCTCCACCGGGGAGCTGTTTTTT. This codes for CASSQGWASTGELFF.

The V gene is TRBV29-1, the J gene TRBJ2-7, with 8 positions matching TRBD1. The CDR3 is 13 amino acids. Losses at the gene ends were 4 bases for V and 0 bases for J; bases not matched to a gene: 2. Germline loops: CDR1 SQVTM, CDR2 ANQGSEA. DNA of the CDR3: TGCAGCGTTGGGACAGGGAGCTCCTACGAGCAGTACTTC. This codes for CSVGTGSSYEQYF.

This rearrangement joins TRBV27 to TRBJ1-1; D ambiguous. Trimming shortened V by 6 bases and J by 6 bases, and 8 bases separated the two germline ends. Germline V gene data show CDR1 as MNHEY and CDR2 as SMNVEV (reference sequence). This CDR3 is 11 amino acids long. Here the CDR3 DNA reads TGTGCCAGCAGGATAGGGCCTGAAGCTTTCTTT. Protein sequence: CASRIGPEAFF.

This chain uses TRBV10-2 with TRBJ1-6, with a possible D match to TRBD1 (5 bases). The CDR3 spans 15 residues. Trimming pared 0 bases from V and 11 bases from J, leaving 14 bases between. The V gene's germline CDR1 is WSHSY and CDR2 SAAADI. The DNA for the CDR3 is TGCGCCAGCAGTGAGTCTACTGGGACTTATGCACCCCTCCACTTT. This codes for CASSESTGTYAPLHF.